The text below deals with one T cell receptor (beta chain). Germline values: CDR1 GTSNPN, CDR2 SVGIG (reference sequence). Between the trimmed V and J ends, which lost 1 base and 8 bases, there was a span of 14 bases. CDR3 size: 14 residues. The data are from a study of shared clonotypes between healthy human individuals. Turning to the study itself: A donor's plate count was three for CD4 naive and three for CD4 memory; CD8 naive had two and CD8 memory one.

Libraries were prepared by immunoSEQ multiplex PCR; TCRdb keeps only in-frame clonotypes and omits some of them. Of around 510,000 clones listed, about 96% are singletons. The receptor comes from a woman aged 25 to 45 in good health. The V gene is TRBV30, the J gene TRBJ1-4, with TRBD1 as a possible D gene (5 bases). Sequencing used naive CD4+ T cells sorted from blood. The subset denotes: CD45RA+ positively selected. CDR3 nucleotides: TGTGCCTGGAGTGGCACAGGCAGGAGGGAAAAACTGTTTTTT. It yields the protein CAWSGTGRREKLFF.